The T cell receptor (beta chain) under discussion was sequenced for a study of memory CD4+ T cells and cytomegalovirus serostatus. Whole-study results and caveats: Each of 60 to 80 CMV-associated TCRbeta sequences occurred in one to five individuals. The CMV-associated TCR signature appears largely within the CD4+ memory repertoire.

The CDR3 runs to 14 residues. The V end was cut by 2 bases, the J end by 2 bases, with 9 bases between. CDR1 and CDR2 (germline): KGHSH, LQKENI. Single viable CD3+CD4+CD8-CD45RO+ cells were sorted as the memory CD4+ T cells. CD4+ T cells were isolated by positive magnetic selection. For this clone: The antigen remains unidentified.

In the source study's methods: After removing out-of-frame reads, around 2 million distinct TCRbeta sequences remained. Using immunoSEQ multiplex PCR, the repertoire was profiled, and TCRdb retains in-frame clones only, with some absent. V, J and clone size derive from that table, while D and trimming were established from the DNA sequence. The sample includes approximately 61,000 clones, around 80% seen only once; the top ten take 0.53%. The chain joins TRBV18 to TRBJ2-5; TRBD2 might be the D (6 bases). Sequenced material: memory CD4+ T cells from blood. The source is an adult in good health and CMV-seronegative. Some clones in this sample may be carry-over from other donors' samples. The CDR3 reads CASSPGGDQETQYF. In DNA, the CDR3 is TGTGCCAGCTCACCAGGAGGGGATCAAGAGACCCAGTACTTC.